The TCR beta chain described here comes from a study of cytomegalovirus exposure and HLA in healthy donors (dated by TCRdb to about 2017). A note on the overall study: In an earlier analysis of roughly 590 of the donors, around 290 Gb of sequence data and 120 million or so unique TCR beta sequences from 180 million or so T cells were reported. Every discovery cohort repertoire had been produced on one sequencing platform. Alongside the repertoire data, information on donor age, sex, ethnicity and CMV serostatus was compiled. Because of strong linkage in the cohort, five DR-DQ haplotypes were treated as single units for association and clustering. The study combined high-throughput TCR immunosequencing, statistical association of individual TCRs with disease status, and machine learning to predict cytomegalovirus infection status. In the later analysis, no new phenotypic data were used to find candidate immune exposures; instead, reliance was placed on TCR beta sequences and their occurrence across donors. The aim of the study was to test whether cataloging public T cell receptors could identify signatures of past pathogen exposure. Using immunosequencing, the study profiled T cell repertoires from approximately 700 subjects and related those repertoires to cytomegalovirus serostatus. An earlier analysis of approximately 500 of the donors applied high-throughput TCR beta sequencing to assess whether each TCR beta V gene segment acted as functional or pseudogenic. An early release that covered some 630 HLA-typed donors contained around 330 gigabases of sequencing data and around 80 million unique TCR sequences. A later analysis re-analyzed previously published TCR beta repertoires from approximately 700 donors and added high-resolution HLA genotyping to study TCR occurrence patterns. A separate validation cohort of about 110 different subjects was used in addition to the approximately 610-subject first cohort. The number of donors typed differed by locus, with roughly 629-640 for A, B, C, DRB1 and DQB1, 522 for DQA1, 600 to 610 for DPA1, and over 400 for DPB1. Among around 400 genotyped donors of the cohort, an average of about 220,000 unique TCR beta nucleotide sequences was sequenced per donor, of which roughly 17% were non-productive. Of the roughly 390 genotyped donors, more than 75% were placed in the genetic ancestry cluster associated with self-reported Caucasian donors. In a later genetic analysis, genome-wide SNP genotypes for about 55% of the 666 donors were used, and that subset was treated as a discovery cohort. Class I and class II HLA loci were covered by the typing at four-digit resolution. Study-wide conclusions, independent of this receptor: In both the original and validation cohorts, the classifier was reported to diagnose cytomegalovirus status with high specificity and sensitivity. A further reported finding was that TCR beta sequences accurately predicted the HLA-A and HLA-B alleles for most subjects in the first cohort. HLA typing was unavailable for some donors at each locus, so association tests used only the typed subset. Most TCR sequences were observed very rarely across donors, whereas some public TCRs were present in many individuals. A later analysis found that HLA-associated TCR beta chains were more clonally expanded and had lower generation probabilities than equally common non-associated chains. The cohort was sequenced for TCR beta chains only, and without alpha or paired-chain data the features that could be detected were limited. According to a later analysis, TCR association rates differed among HLA loci, with DRB1 alleles showing the most associated TCRs and HLA-C alleles showing the fewest. A cluster of highly shared sequence variants was judged likely to be a technical artifact of the sequencing pipeline. According to a later analysis, most CMV-associated TCR beta chains appeared to be HLA-restricted, and the HLA associations seemed to be driven largely by CMV exposure. Because the 87-base-pair reads could not distinguish some IMGT-functional V segments, including TRBV6-2 and TRBV6-3, those segments were excluded. A few of the identified cytomegalovirus-associated TCR beta chains were confirmed in vitro to be specific for cytomegalovirus antigens. A later genetic analysis associated a missense DCLRE1C variant with V-gene and J-gene trimming of TCR beta chains, and an independent cohort replicated the association. At a false discovery rate of 0.05, a later analysis linked about 17,000 TCR beta sequences to specific HLA alleles. The study listed approximately 160 TCR beta chains as associated with cytomegalovirus. According to a later analysis, parvovirus B19, influenza, CMV and Epstein-Barr virus appeared linked to several top co-occurrence clusters. Compared with the approximately 670-donor mean, donors in an Asian-associated ancestry cluster had fewer N-insertions in productive TCRs, according to a later genetic analysis. Roughly uniform sequencing depth across donors was assumed in presence/absence analyses, although this assumption may not hold. The earlier analysis of some 540 of the donors excluded about 16 rarely observed V segments, including chromosome 9 orphons, because counts were too low. Linkage disequilibrium might explain the correlated functional status among segregating V segments, but an unknown experimental factor could not be excluded. The authors suggested that the approach could potentially be generalized to other disease states and immunological phenotypes. In an earlier analysis of fewer than 700 of the donors, most TCR beta V segments appeared in productive rearrangements about 90% or about 30% of the time, broadly matching IMGT annotations. When HLA alleles, especially DR and DQ, strongly co-occurred, attributing TCR associations to individual alleles was difficult. For the cohort, immune exposure information was limited to CMV serostatus.

Measured from the cysteine to the phenylalanine, the CDR3 is 16 residues long. The retained sequence is limited to the CDR3, 48 bases, with the frame set at the first base. CDR1 SGHTA and CDR2 FQGNSA were looked up in the germline V gene. V is reduced by 1 base and J by 5 bases, leaving a spacing of 14 bases between them. The cohort was made up of about 670 healthy bone marrow donors. At the time of sampling, every cohort member was nominally healthy, though immune exposures that went unrecorded were likely present. The donor was CMV seronegative and belonged to the group of 352 seronegative cohort members. A peripheral blood sample was collected from each donor, and TCR beta sequencing was performed on peripheral blood mononuclear cells. The Qiagen DNeasy Blood Extraction Kit was used to extract genomic DNA from the blood cell samples. The protocol used for the library was the immunoSEQ multiplex PCR assay. The multiplex PCR relied on a mix of 60 forward primers for TCR Vbeta segments and 13 reverse primers for TCR Jbeta segments. Amplification of the CDR3 region of rearranged TCR beta genes was performed with a multiplex PCR assay on genomic DNA. On the Illumina HiSeq System, the amplified TCR beta libraries were sequenced as 87-base-pair reads. Per the original workflow: A later analysis counted around 72 million unique TCR beta chains across the 666 repertoires, and approximately 11 million of these chains were shared by at least two donors. Raw reads were error-corrected and collapsed into unique sequences by a nearest-neighbor algorithm in which closely related sequences were merged to remove PCR and sequencing errors. V, D and J gene segments were assigned by aligning CDR3 sequences to IMGT reference sequences. Each retained sequence needed at least a six-nucleotide match to both a V gene segment and a J gene segment. A rearrangement was called productive if the CDR3 had no stop codons and remained in frame with V and J, and every other rearrangement was called non-productive. Following IMGT convention, CDR3 was defined as the stretch from the second conserved V-encoded cysteine up to the conserved J-encoded phenylalanine. The earlier analysis of 587 of the donors excluded any sequence lacking an unambiguous match to a single V gene segment. An earlier analysis of 550 to 650 of the donors classified V segments as functional when productive rearrangements were above 56.7% and as segregating when the standard deviation between donors was above 5%. A statistical classification framework was built to diagnose cytomegalovirus status from the catalog of TCR beta chain sequences. In a later analysis, TCR nucleotide sequences were compared against IMGT/GENE-DB human TR gene sequences so that V and J genes could be assigned. A later analysis assigned CDR3 sequences and most-parsimonious VDJ recombination scenarios with the TCRdist pipeline. A later analysis defined each TCR beta chain by its CDR3 amino acid sequence plus V-gene family, and excluded reads lacking a unique V-gene family. As a way to deal with suspected cross-contamination and a sequencing artifact, a later analysis dropped roughly 600 nucleotide sequences that were highly shared and had low generation probability. A later analysis calculated a clonal expansion index for each public chain from normalized within-repertoire ranks of inferred template counts. In a later analysis, generation probabilities were computed using a VDJ recombination model fitted to out-of-frame rearrangements, and the results were checked against IGoR. In a later analysis, hypergeometric tests were used to score TCR-TCR, TCR-HLA and TCR-CMV co-occurrence, with a repertoire-size bias correction applied to TCR pairs. A later analysis estimated false discovery rates by permuting HLA or CMV assignments 20 times. In a later analysis, co-occurring TCRs were grouped with DBSCAN, and TCRdist sequence similarity was added when clustering was performed within HLA-allele-positive subsets. Repertoires with fewer than 30,000 or more than 120,000 public chains, plus five repertoires with anomalous nucleotide sharing, were excluded from co-occurrence clustering. What TCRdb holds here is the immuneACCESS table cut down to in-frame rearrangements. Part of the clones is not present; checked against another copy, under half of the missing clones reflect an unresolved V gene, and the others are unexplained. Clonal size and the V and J genes are those of that table, whereas D and trimming came from the DNA. The sample table shows some 150,000 clones, and about 83% are seen once. The ten top clones hold around 0.93% of the sample.

Remarks on this clone: Its cognate antigen has yet to be identified. No quality values exist for individual bases; no much larger clone is one base distant.

The rearranged chain carries TRBV7-2 and TRBJ2-2; no confident D gene assignment can be made. This TCR was recovered from a woman in her thirties in good health and CMV-seronegative. Sequenced material: PBMCs. The bases read TGTGCCAGCAGCTTAGTCGCCCTGCGGCAAACCGGGGAGCTGTTTTTT. This is translated as CASSLVALRQTGELFF.